The 23 T cell receptor beta chains listed next were all sequenced from one sample in a study of early T cells in non-severe SARS-CoV-2 infection. TCRdb reprocessed the 5' RACE reads via MiXCR and lists one record per CDR3 protein. This sample carries about 64,000 distinct CDR3 sequences, 20% to 25% of them seen once, and the ten largest clones take 15% to 20%. Here the sequenced sample was whole blood, taken at baseline. These receptors were collected from an adult who was a healthcare worker with PCR-confirmed SARS-CoV-2 infection or an uninfected control (not recorded which).

This clonotype occurred a few times. The chain employs TRBV27 and TRBJ2-7, with D perhaps matching TRBD2 (7 bases). V shed 5 bases and J shed 7 bases, with 27 bases lying between them. This CDR3 has 17 amino acids. Germline loops: CDR1 MNHEY, CDR2 SMNVEV (reference sequence). CDR3 protein: CASSPEIGGGGPEEQYF. As DNA, the CDR3 is TGTGCCAGCAGTCCCGAGATTGGGGGAGGGGGGCCCGAGGAGCAGTACTTC.

This clonotype was recorded a few times. This chain links TRBV6-6 with TRBJ1-6; TRBD1 is a possible D gene (5 bases). The CDR3 totals 14 residues. Germline CDR1 and CDR2: MNHNY and SVGAGI (reference sequence). V dropped 7 bases and J dropped 7 bases, with 14 bases sitting between them. The CDR3 reads CASTHSGVNSPLHF. CDR3 nucleotide sequence: TGTGCCAGCACCCACTCGGGGGTGAATTCACCCCTCCACTTT.

Note on this clonotype: A much larger clone lies one base from this, so it may be a read error. This sequence joins TRBV3-1 and TRBJ2-7; D tentatively reads TRBD1 or TRBD2 (5 bases each). CDR3 length: 12 amino acids. V lost 3 bases to trimming and J lost 2 bases, with 5 bases between them. The germline CDR1 and CDR2 sequences are LGHDT and YNNKEL (reference sequence). The CDR3, as DNA: TGTGCCAGCAGCCAGGGGGCCTACGAGCAGTACTTC. It specifies CASSQGAYEQYF.

V is TRBV11-2 and J is TRBJ1-6; unclear D gene. The CDR3 totals 14 residues. V lost 2 bases and J lost 8, with 10 bases in between. Germline CDR1 SGHAT, CDR2 FQNNGV. CDR3 residues: CASSLIPKHSPLHF. In DNA, the CDR3 is TGTGCCAGCAGCTTAATTCCAAAGCATTCACCCCTCCACTTT.

The chain is built from TRBV7-2 and TRBJ2-2; tentatively, D is TRBD1 or TRBD2 (5 bases each). CDR1 and CDR2 from the germline V gene are SGHTA and FQGNSA. The V gene lost 1 base and the J gene lost 7 bases, with 10 bases spanning the gap. The CDR3 loop spans 14 amino acids. CDR3: CASSLVGVSGELFF. DNA for the CDR3: TGTGCCAGCAGCTTAGTGGGGGTCAGCGGGGAGCTGTTTTTT. The full variable domain, completed using reference TRBV7-2 and TRBJ2-2, is GAGVSQSPSNKVTEKGKDVELRCDPISGHTALYWYRQSLGQGLEFLIYFQGNSAPDKSGLPSDRFSAERTGGSVSTLTIQRTQQEDSAVYLCASSLVGVSGELFFGEGSRLTVL.

This clonotype was observed a handful of times. The V call is TRBV2, the J call TRBJ2-2; tentatively, D is TRBD1 (6 bases). V lost 6 bases to trimming and J lost 6 bases, with 8 bases between them. Germline V gene data show CDR1 as SNHLY and CDR2 as FYNNEI. This CDR3 comprises 12 residues. CDR3 DNA: TGTGCCAGCAGGGACAGTGCCGGGGAGCTGTTTTTT. Encoded protein: CASRDSAGELFF.

The table lists this clonotype with many counts. V gene TRBV3-1 combines with J gene TRBJ2-7, with 7 nucleotides matching TRBD1. The CDR3 spans 14 residues. Per the germline V gene, CDR1 is LGHDT and CDR2 is YNNKEL (reference sequence). V was clipped by 2 bases and J by 2 bases; unmatched bases: 3. The CDR3 DNA reads as TGTGCCAGCAGCCAAAACAGGGGTCCCTACGAGCAGTACTTC. Encoded protein: CASSQNRGPYEQYF.

The table lists this clonotype with a few counts. V is TRBV12-3 or TRBV12-4 and J is TRBJ2-1; TRBD2 matches 9 bases. This CDR3 comprises 16 residues. V shed 5 bases and J 0 bases; nucleotides not matched to a gene: 5. The CDR3: CASSPSGGSSYNEQFF. In DNA form, the CDR3 reads TGTGCCAGCAGTCCCAGCGGGGGGAGCTCCTACAATGAGCAGTTCTTC.

This clonotype was seen ten or more times. V and J are TRBV10-1 and TRBJ2-3; no reliable D call. The length of the CDR3 is 12 residues. Looked up from germline, CDR1 is WNHNN and CDR2 is SYGVQD (reference sequence). Between the trimmed V and J ends, which lost 4 bases and 2 bases, there was a span of 4 bases. The CDR3: CASSGTTDTQYF. The CDR3 DNA follows: TGCGCCAGCAGTGGGACCACAGATACGCAGTATTTT.

This clonotype showed up just a few times. The chain combines TRBV7-9 with TRBJ2-3; 10 nucleotides agree with TRBD2. Germline V gene data show CDR1 as SEHNR and CDR2 as FQNEAQ (reference sequence). V dropped 2 bases and J dropped 5; count of bases not matched to a gene: 4. The CDR3 spans 15 residues. CDR3 residues: CASSLRAGGQDTQYF. CDR3 DNA: TGTGCCAGCAGCTTAAGAGCGGGGGGGCAAGATACGCAGTATTTT.

V is TRBV12-3 or TRBV12-4 and J is TRBJ1-5; TRBD1 is a possible D gene (5 bases). The ends were cut back, 3 bases at V and 10 bases at J, with 16 bases in the middle. The CDR3 runs to 14 residues. The CDR3 coding sequence is TGTGCCAGCAGTTTTGGGGACGGTCAGGGACCCCAGCATTTT. Translating gives CASSFGDGQGPQHF.

The rearrangement joins TRBV10-2 to TRBJ2-2; the D gene is possibly TRBD2 (6 bases). This CDR3 contains 14 residues. V lost 9 bases and J 5 bases, leaving 16 bases between the germline ends. Germline V gene lookup returns CDR1 WSHSY and CDR2 SAAADI. The DNA of the CDR3 is TGCGCCAGTGCCCCGGGGGAAGAAACCGGGGAGCTGTTTTTT. Its translation: CASAPGEETGELFF.

This clonotype was seen a few times. The chain employs TRBV4-1 and TRBJ2-7; 7 nucleotides align to TRBD1. Germline CDR1 and CDR2: MGHRA and YSYEKL. The CDR3 has 16 residues. Losses at the gene ends were 3 bases for V and 2 bases for J; bases not matched to a gene: 10. Here the CDR3 DNA reads TGCGCCAGCAGCCATGACGACAGGGCCCGGACCTACGAGCAGTACTTC. It yields the protein CASSHDDRARTYEQYF.

The V call is TRBV20-1, the J call TRBJ2-3, with D possibly called TRBD1 or TRBD2 (5 bases each). This CDR3 is built from 13 residues. Germline assignment: CDR1 DFQATT and CDR2 SNEGSKA (reference sequence). V was clipped by 3 bases and J by 6 bases, with 13 bases between them. For the CDR3, the DNA is TGCAGTGCTAGTCCCCCCGGGGCGGATACGCAGTATTTT. Residues: CSASPPGADTQYF.

This chain joins TRBV29-1 and TRBJ2-2; D gene ambiguous. V lost 5 bases and J 6 bases, leaving 10 bases between the germline ends. Germline V gene lookup returns CDR1 SQVTM and CDR2 ANQGSEA. The CDR3 runs 12 residues. The CDR3 protein is CSVRSWAGELFF. The DNA of the CDR3 is TGCAGCGTTAGGTCCTGGGCCGGGGAGCTGTTTTTT.

The CDR3 DNA is TGTGCCAGCAGCCCCTCTCTTGCAGGGCGCCGCTCACCCCTCCACTTT. Translating it yields CASSPSLAGRRSPLHF. The chain is built from TRBV7-8 and TRBJ1-6, with D maybe TRBD1 (5 bases). CDR1 is SGHVS and CDR2 is FQNEAQ in the germline V gene. The CDR3 covers 16 residues. The ends were cut back, 5 bases at V and 10 bases at J, with 21 bases in the middle.

V and J are TRBV7-9 and TRBJ2-2; TRBD1 is a possible D gene (5 bases). Germline V gene data show CDR1 as SEHNR and CDR2 as FQNEAQ (reference sequence). Trimming left V 6 bases short and J 5 bases short, with 10 bases between. The CDR3 length is 13 residues. CDR3: CASRLDRTGELFF. CDR3 in DNA: TGTGCCAGCAGGCTAGACAGAACCGGGGAGCTGTTTTTT.

This clonotype was found many times. The V gene is TRBV6-5, the J gene TRBJ2-3, with 7 bases that match TRBD2. This CDR3 has 16 residues. The germline V gene encodes CDR1 MNHEY and CDR2 SVGAGI. V lost 2 bases and J lost 4; bases outside the gene matches: 9. CDR3 sequence: CASSYRRVAGADTQYF. The CDR3 nucleotides read TGTGCCAGCAGTTACCGCCGCGTAGCGGGCGCAGATACGCAGTATTTT.

The rearrangement joins TRBV10-3 to TRBJ1-6; no clear D gene. V was cut by 11 bases and J by 4 bases, with 12 bases left in between. Germline V gene data show CDR1 as ENHRY and CDR2 as SYGVKD. The CDR3 consists of 13 residues. CDR3 sequence (DNA): TGTGCCCTTAAGACTGATTATAATTCACCCCTCCACTTT. Protein: CALKTDYNSPLHF.

This clonotype was seen a handful of times. The rearrangement uses TRBV6-6 and TRBJ2-2, with a tentative D call TRBD2 (5 bases). Trimming stripped 7 bases from V and 3 bases from J, with 18 bases between. Germline values: CDR1 MNHNY, CDR2 SVGAGI (reference sequence). The CDR3 extends over 16 amino acids. CDR3 DNA: TGTGCCAGCACTCCCGGGAAAGGGCTTTACACCGGGGAGCTGTTTTTT. It translates to CASTPGKGLYTGELFF.

The CDR3 reads CSVEDSQAGGYNEQFF. CDR3 in DNA: TGCAGCGTTGAAGATAGCCAAGCGGGGGGATACAATGAGCAGTTCTTC. The chain links TRBV29-1 to TRBJ2-1, with TRBD2 identical over 9 bases. Looked up from germline, CDR1 is SQVTM and CDR2 is ANQGSEA. Trimming took 0 bases from V and 4 from J; bases not matched to a gene: 7. The CDR3 spans 16 residues.

This chain uses TRBV12-3 or TRBV12-4 with TRBJ2-5; perhaps TRBD1 as D (7 bases). Between the trimmed V and J ends, which lost 4 bases and 9 bases, there was a span of 27 bases. This CDR3 region has 17 residues. CDR3 residues: CASSSARGVWSSWAQYF. In DNA form, the CDR3 reads TGTGCCAGCAGTTCCGCCAGGGGGGTATGGAGCTCTTGGGCCCAGTACTTC.

The J gene is TRBJ2-5, the V gene TRBV12-3 or TRBV12-4, with no clear D. The CDR3 is 13 residues long. Trimming removed 7 bases from V and 2 bases from J, with 11 bases in between. The CDR3, as DNA: TGTGCCAGCAACCCTAGTGGGCAAGAGACCCAGTACTTC. It specifies CASNPSGQETQYF.